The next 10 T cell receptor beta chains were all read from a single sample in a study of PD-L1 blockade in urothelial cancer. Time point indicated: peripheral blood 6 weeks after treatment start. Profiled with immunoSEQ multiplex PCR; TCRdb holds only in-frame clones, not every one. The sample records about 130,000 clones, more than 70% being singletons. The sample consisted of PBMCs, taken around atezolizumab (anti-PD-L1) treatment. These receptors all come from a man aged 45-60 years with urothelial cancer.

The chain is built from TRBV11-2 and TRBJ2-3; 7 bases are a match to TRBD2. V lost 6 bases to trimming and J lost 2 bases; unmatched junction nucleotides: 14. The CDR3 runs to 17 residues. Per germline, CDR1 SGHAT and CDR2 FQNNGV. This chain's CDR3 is CASRLTHGTTHTDTQYF. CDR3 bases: TGTGCCAGCAGACTAACCCACGGGACTACTCACACAGATACGCAGTATTTT.

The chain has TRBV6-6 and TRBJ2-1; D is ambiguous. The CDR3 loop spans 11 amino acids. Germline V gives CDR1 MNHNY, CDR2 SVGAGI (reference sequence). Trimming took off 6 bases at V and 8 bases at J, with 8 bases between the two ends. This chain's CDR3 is CASSLLYEQFF. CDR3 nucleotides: TGTGCCAGCAGCCTTCTTTATGAGCAGTTCTTC.

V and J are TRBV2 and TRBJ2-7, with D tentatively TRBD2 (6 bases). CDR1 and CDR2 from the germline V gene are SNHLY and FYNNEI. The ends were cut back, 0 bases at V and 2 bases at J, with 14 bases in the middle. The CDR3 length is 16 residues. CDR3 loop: CASSEATRAGPYEQYF. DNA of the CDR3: TGTGCCAGCAGTGAAGCGACTAGAGCAGGTCCCTACGAGCAGTACTTC.

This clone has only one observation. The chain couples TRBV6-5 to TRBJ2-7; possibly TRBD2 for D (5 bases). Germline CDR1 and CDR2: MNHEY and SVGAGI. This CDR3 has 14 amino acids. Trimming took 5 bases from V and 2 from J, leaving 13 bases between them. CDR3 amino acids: CASSPRTGTYEQYF. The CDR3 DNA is TGTGCCAGCAGTCCTAGAACGGGAACCTACGAGCAGTACTTC.

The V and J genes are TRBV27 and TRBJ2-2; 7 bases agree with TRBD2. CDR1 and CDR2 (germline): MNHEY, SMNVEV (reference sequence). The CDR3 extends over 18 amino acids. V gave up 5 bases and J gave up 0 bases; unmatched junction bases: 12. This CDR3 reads CASSRVRAGKSNTGELFF. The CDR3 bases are TGTGCCAGCAGTCGGGTCCGAGCGGGAAAATCGAACACCGGGGAGCTGTTTTTT.

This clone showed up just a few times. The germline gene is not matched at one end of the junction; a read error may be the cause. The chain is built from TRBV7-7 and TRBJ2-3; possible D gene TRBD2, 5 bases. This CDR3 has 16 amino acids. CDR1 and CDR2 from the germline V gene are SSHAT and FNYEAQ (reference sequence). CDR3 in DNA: TGTGCTAGCAGCTTAGGCCGGGGATCCGGCCCAGATACGCAGTATTTT. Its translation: CASSLGRGSGPDTQYF.

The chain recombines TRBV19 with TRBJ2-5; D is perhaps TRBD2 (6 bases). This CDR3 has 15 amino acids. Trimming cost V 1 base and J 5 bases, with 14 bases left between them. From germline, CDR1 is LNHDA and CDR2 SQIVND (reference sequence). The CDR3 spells CASSIVGSGPETQYF. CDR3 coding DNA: TGTGCCAGTAGTATAGTCGGGAGCGGGCCCGAGACCCAGTACTTC.

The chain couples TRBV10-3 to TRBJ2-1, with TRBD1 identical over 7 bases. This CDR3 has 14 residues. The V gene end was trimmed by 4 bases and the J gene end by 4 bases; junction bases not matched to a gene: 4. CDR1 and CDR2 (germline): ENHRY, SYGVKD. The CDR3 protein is CAISAGTAYNEQFF. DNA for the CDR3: TGTGCCATCAGTGCCGGGACAGCTTACAATGAGCAGTTCTTC.

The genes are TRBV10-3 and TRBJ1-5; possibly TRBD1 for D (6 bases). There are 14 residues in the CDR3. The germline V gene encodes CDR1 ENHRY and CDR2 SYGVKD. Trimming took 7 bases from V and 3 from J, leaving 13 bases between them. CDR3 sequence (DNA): TGTGCCATCAACCCTGGGGGCTCCAATCAGCCCCAGCATTTT. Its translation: CAINPGGSNQPQHF.

The DNA of the CDR3 is TGTGCCAGTAGTATGGGGACAGTAGGAGAGACCCAGTACTTC. It codes for CASSMGTVGETQYF. The chain is built from TRBV19 and TRBJ2-5, with 7 bases lining up with TRBD1. This CDR3 is 14 amino acids long. Germline V CDR1 and CDR2: LNHDA, SQIVND (reference sequence). The trim removed 3 bases at V and 4 bases at J, leaving 5 bases unmatched. Filled out from reference TRBV19 and TRBJ2-5, the complete variable domain reads DGGITQSPKYLFRKEGQNVTLSCEQNLNHDAMYWYRQDPGQGLRLIYYSQIVNDFQKGDIAEGYSVSREKKESFPLTVTSAQKNPTAFYLCASSMGTVGETQYFGPGTRLLVL.